A single sample is the source of the 25 T cell receptor beta chains below, sequenced in a study of preoperative IRX-2 immunotherapy in early breast cancer. Treatment reported: preoperative locoregional IRX-2 cytokine immunotherapy. Generated by immunoSEQ multiplex PCR, the TCRdb table keeps only in-frame clones and is missing some. The sample holds about 1,200 clones; about 71% are singletons and the top ten take 7.7%. Sequencing used tumor tissue, obtained after IRX-2 immunotherapy. The receptors shown here come from a human donor with breast cancer.

The chain recombines TRBV12-5 with TRBJ2-1; TRBD2 agrees at 7 bases. The trim removed 3 bases at V and 5 bases at J, leaving 7 bases unmatched. The CDR3 has 15 residues. The germline V gene has CDR1 LGHNT and CDR2 FRNRAP. CDR3 loop: CASGFGAGNDNEQFF. The CDR3 coding sequence is TGTGCTAGTGGTTTCGGAGCGGGAAACGACAATGAGCAGTTCTTC.

The chain couples TRBV6-1 to TRBJ1-1; TRBD1 matches 12 bases. Trimming took 0 bases from V and 2 from J; bases not matched to a gene: 4. The CDR3 is 17 amino acids. Germline V gene lookup returns CDR1 MNHNS and CDR2 SASEGT. This chain's CDR3 is CASSEAMGQGANTEAFF. The CDR3 DNA sequence: TGTGCCAGCAGTGAAGCGATGGGACAGGGGGCAAACACTGAAGCTTTCTTT.

The rearrangement joins TRBV4-1 to TRBJ2-1; 11 bases match TRBD2. V trimming: 3 bases; J trimming: 9 bases; junction bases outside the gene matches: 13. The CDR3 has 17 residues. Germline loops: CDR1 MGHRA, CDR2 YSYEKL. CDR3 residues: CASSHRTSGLSLGEQFF. For the CDR3, the DNA is TGCGCCAGCAGCCATCGGACTAGCGGGCTCTCTCTCGGTGAGCAGTTCTTC.

The chain couples TRBV11-3 to TRBJ2-7, with D tentatively TRBD2 (5 bases). This CDR3 is built from 15 residues. Trimming removed 3 bases from V and 1 base from J, with 13 bases in between. The germline V gene encodes CDR1 SGHNT and CDR2 YENEEA. CDR3 loop: CASSFLRDPSYEQYF. The CDR3 DNA follows: TGTGCCAGCAGCTTCTTACGGGATCCTTCCTACGAGCAGTACTTC.

This clone was recorded only once. The chain carries TRBV19 and TRBJ2-1, with 11 bases matching TRBD2. From germline, CDR1 is LNHDA and CDR2 SQIVND (reference sequence). This CDR3 contains 15 residues. V trimming: 10 bases; J trimming: 7 bases; junction bases outside the gene matches: 12. The CDR3 nucleotides read TGTGCCACCACTCTACTAGCGGGGGTCTTAAATGAGCAGTTCTTC. This sequence encodes CATTLLAGVLNEQFF.

The chain is built from TRBV10-2 and TRBJ1-5; weak D call: TRBD1 (5 bases). Germline lookup yields CDR1 WSHSY and CDR2 SAAADI. There are 15 residues in the CDR3. V lost 6 bases, J lost 5 bases, and 17 bases lay in between. The CDR3 coding sequence is TGCGCCAGCAGCGACGGGACGCGGGGTTATCAGCCCCAGCATTTT. It yields the protein CASSDGTRGYQPQHF.

The genes are TRBV6-8 and TRBJ1-6; D call uncertain. Germline CDR1 reads MNHGY; CDR2 reads SAAAGT. The CDR3 spans 12 residues. V lost 5 bases to trimming and J lost 2 bases, with 1 base between them. CDR3 amino acids: CASSAYNSPLHF. The CDR3 bases are TGTGCCAGCAGTGCCTATAATTCACCCCTCCACTTT.

The chain joins TRBV29-1 to TRBJ2-7, with 8 positions matching TRBD2. Germline V gene sequence: CDR1 SQVTM, CDR2 ANQGSEA. CDR3 length equals 13 residues. Trimming at V came to 6 bases and at J to 6 bases, leaving 10 bases not matched to a gene. CDR3 nucleotides: TGCAGCGTCGACCTTAAAACTAGCGGCGAGCAGTACTTC. It codes for CSVDLKTSGEQYF.

The V gene is TRBV6-8, the J gene TRBJ2-3, with 8 bases aligning to TRBD2. Germline V lookup: CDR1 MNHGY, CDR2 SAAAGT. V was pared by 5 bases and J by 0 bases, with 7 bases of the junction left unmatched. The CDR3 spans 16 residues. CDR3 sequence (DNA): TGTGCCAGCAGTCCTCCTCGGGAGGGGAGCACAGATACGCAGTATTTT. Amino acid sequence: CASSPPREGSTDTQYF.

This clone was recorded once. J is TRBJ1-5 and V is TRBV19; unclear D gene. There are 13 residues in the CDR3. V was clipped by 5 bases and J by 9 bases, with 14 bases between them. In germline, CDR1 is LNHDA, CDR2 SQIVND (reference sequence). The CDR3 DNA sequence: TGTGCCAGTAGTCTAGCGGAGTTAGGGCCCCAGCATTTT. This codes for CASSLAELGPQHF.

J is TRBJ1-2 and V is TRBV11-3, with 10 bases fitting TRBD1. Germline V gene sequence: CDR1 SGHNT, CDR2 YENEEA. The CDR3 is 15 residues long. With 5 bases clipped from V and 6 bases from J, the junction kept 9 bases outside the gene matches. The CDR3: CASSARDRGPDGYTF. The CDR3 DNA reads as TGTGCCAGCAGCGCCCGGGACAGGGGTCCGGATGGCTACACCTTC.

The CDR3 bases are TGTGCCTGGGCCAGTTCCTTGAGGGAGCAGTACTTC. Protein product: CAWASSLREQYF. The chain links TRBV30 to TRBJ2-7; D is unclear. The V and J ends lost 5 bases and 7 bases respectively, with 15 bases between them. Per the germline V gene, CDR1 is GTSNPN and CDR2 is SVGIG (reference sequence). This CDR3 contains 12 residues.

The chain links TRBV18 to TRBJ2-1; maybe TRBD1 (5 bases). This CDR3 has 14 residues. Between the trimmed V and J ends, which lost 2 bases and 6 bases, there was a span of 11 bases. CDR1 is KGHSH, CDR2 LQKENI, per germline. This chain's CDR3 is CASSPGADFNEQFF. The CDR3 bases are TGTGCCAGCTCACCAGGGGCAGATTTCAATGAGCAGTTCTTC.

The chain is built from TRBV18 and TRBJ1-1; D unclear. V lost 4 bases to trimming and J lost 1 base, with 4 bases between them. CDR1 KGHSH and CDR2 LQKENI come from the germline V gene. This CDR3 has 12 amino acids. The CDR3 region has the DNA TGTGCCAGCTCACAGGGGAACACTGAAGCTTTCTTT. This encodes CASSQGNTEAFF.

By share, this clone ranks as large. The chain employs TRBV6-8 and TRBJ2-7, with D unresolved. Germline lookup yields CDR1 MNHGY and CDR2 SAAAGT. Trimming took off 1 base at V and 7 bases at J, with 11 bases between the two ends. This CDR3 has 13 residues. CDR3 region: CASSYFSRREQYF. The CDR3 region has the DNA TGTGCCAGCAGTTACTTTTCGCGCCGGGAGCAGTACTTC.

This clone occurred a few times. The chain has TRBV30 and TRBJ1-1, with 8 bases fitting TRBD1. V gave up 1 base and J gave up 5 bases; unmatched junction bases: 3. Germline V CDR1 and CDR2: GTSNPN, SVGIG (reference sequence). The CDR3 loop spans 13 amino acids. The CDR3 nucleotides read TGTGCCTGGAGTGGGGACAGGCGTACTGAAGCTTTCTTT. This gives the protein CAWSGDRRTEAFF.

This chain connects TRBV11-3 to TRBJ1-5, with unresolved D. The CDR3 loop spans 15 amino acids. V was pared by 1 base and J by 0 bases, with 7 bases between. Germline V gives CDR1 SGHNT, CDR2 YENEEA. The CDR3 nucleotides are TGTGCCAGCAGCTTAGTTTCCGGTAGCAATCAGCCCCAGCATTTT. Translated, it gives CASSLVSGSNQPQHF.

V gene TRBV6-8 combines with J gene TRBJ1-4, with D possibly matching TRBD1 (5 bases). CDR1 is MNHGY and CDR2 is SAAAGT in the germline V gene. Trimming removed 10 bases from V and 3 bases from J, with 15 bases in between. The CDR3 sequence is 14 residues long. CDR3 sequence (DNA): TGTGCCACCTGCCTGACAGCGGCTAATGAAAAACTGTTTTTT. This encodes CATCLTAANEKLFF.

The chain links TRBV15 to TRBJ2-2; 13 nucleotides match TRBD2. The CDR3 spans 20 residues. J was trimmed by 3 bases and V by 0 bases; bases with no gene match: 10. The germline gives CDR1 LNHNV, CDR2 YYDKDF (reference sequence). The CDR3 sequence is CATSRDRLLAGGPDTGELFF. The CDR3 bases are TGTGCCACCAGCAGAGACCGGCTACTAGCGGGGGGGCCGGACACCGGGGAGCTGTTTTTT.

This chain joins TRBV25-1 and TRBJ2-2; D ambiguous. This CDR3 is 14 amino acids long. CDR1 is MGHDK, CDR2 SYGVNS, per germline. Trimming cost V 2 bases and J 3 bases, with 7 bases left between them. The DNA for the CDR3 is TGTGCCAGCAGTGAAGGTTCCCACACCGGGGAGCTGTTTTTT. Its protein product is CASSEGSHTGELFF.

The V gene is TRBV6-8, the J gene TRBJ2-4, with TRBD2 matching 12 bases. Germline loops: CDR1 MNHGY, CDR2 SAAAGT. The CDR3 sequence is 18 residues long. Trimming at V came to 7 bases and at J to 0 bases, leaving 10 bases not matched to a gene. CDR3 nucleotide sequence: TGTGCCAGCATCGAAAGGCTAGCGGGGGGGCTAGCCAAAAACATTCAGTACTTC. Translating it yields CASIERLAGGLAKNIQYF.

This chain uses TRBV11-3 with TRBJ1-1; TRBD1 might be the D (6 bases). Germline loops: CDR1 SGHNT, CDR2 YENEEA. With 1 base removed from V and 1 base from J, the gap between germline ends came to 7 bases. The CDR3 consists of 14 residues. Here the CDR3 DNA reads TGTGCCAGCAGCTTAGGACAGGCGAACACTGAAGCTTTCTTT. It is translated as CASSLGQANTEAFF.

This chain uses TRBV11-3 with TRBJ2-7; D is ambiguous. The CDR3 contains 14 residues. Germline CDR1 is SGHNT and CDR2 is YENEEA. Trimming took off 6 bases at V and 2 bases at J, with 14 bases between the two ends. The CDR3 here is CASRSPYGAYEQYF. The CDR3 bases are TGTGCCAGCAGGTCGCCTTATGGCGCCTACGAGCAGTACTTC. Together with reference TRBV11-3 and TRBJ2-7, the CDR3 gives the full variable domain: EAGVVQSPRYKIIEKKQPVAFWCNPISGHNTLYWYLQNLGQGPELLIRYENEEAVDDSQLPKDRFSAERLKGVDSTLKIQPAELGDSAVYLCASRSPYGAYEQYFGPGTRLTVT.

The gene calls are TRBV6-8 and TRBJ1-5; perhaps TRBD1 as D (5 bases). The germline V gene has CDR1 MNHGY and CDR2 SAAAGT. Trimming removed 6 bases at V and 0 bases at J, with 12 bases between. The length of the CDR3 is 15 residues. CDR3 DNA sequence: TGTGCCAGCAGGATCAGGGAGTATAGCAATCAGCCCCAGCATTTT. Amino acids: CASRIREYSNQPQHF.

The chain combines TRBV6-8 with TRBJ1-2; 10 nucleotides match TRBD1. Germline assignment: CDR1 MNHGY and CDR2 SAAAGT. The CDR3 totals 14 residues. J was trimmed by 14 bases and V by 6 bases; bases with no gene match: 15. CDR3 sequence: CASSHPTGGRSRTF. CDR3 in DNA: TGTGCCAGCAGCCACCCGACAGGGGGCCGGAGTAGGACCTTC.